These 9 T cell receptor beta chains were sequenced from one sample in a study of identical twins. TCRdb used MiXCR to reprocess the 5' RACE reads, holding one entry per CDR3 protein. The table includes about 520,000 distinct CDR3 sequences, roughly 21% detected once. These sequences were also reported in another study, on T cells expressing NK-cell markers.

The specimen sequenced was CD4+ T cells sorted from blood. These receptors were collected from a woman aged 18-30 years in good health.

The chain uses TRBV20-1 and TRBJ2-7, with 8 bases that match TRBD1. Germline CDR1 DFQATT, CDR2 SNEGSKA (reference sequence). V shed 0 bases, J shed 6 bases, and the junction held 7 bases outside the gene matches. This CDR3 spans 14 amino acids. For the CDR3, the DNA is TGCAGTGCTAGAGACCCGGACAGGGTGGGCGAGCAGTACTTC. It is translated as CSARDPDRVGEQYF.

This clonotype was seen only a few times. The rearrangement joins TRBV6-5 to TRBJ2-3; D possibly corresponds to TRBD2 (5 bases). Germline V gene sequence: CDR1 MNHEY, CDR2 SVGAGI. The length of the CDR3 is 15 residues. Trimming removed 1 base from V and 0 bases from J, with 8 bases in between. The CDR3 protein is CASSYWRSSTDTQYF. The CDR3 DNA reads TGTGCCAGCAGTTACTGGAGGTCTAGCACAGATACGCAGTATTTT.

Only a few counts were recorded for this clonotype. The rearrangement links TRBV20-1 to TRBJ2-1, with TRBD2 identical over 9 bases. The germline V gene encodes CDR1 DFQATT and CDR2 SNEGSKA (reference sequence). The CDR3 spans 15 residues. V was clipped by 6 bases and J by 5 bases; unmatched bases: 11. This CDR3 reads CSARRASGNHNEQFF. Written as DNA, the CDR3 is TGCAGTGCCAGGCGGGCTAGCGGGAACCACAATGAGCAGTTCTTC.

The rearrangement uses TRBV10-3 and TRBJ2-5; maybe TRBD2 (6 bases). Between the trimmed V and J ends, which lost 6 bases and 4 bases, there was a span of 12 bases. Per germline, CDR1 ENHRY and CDR2 SYGVKD. This CDR3 region has 13 residues. CDR3 sequence reads: CAIRAGSAETQYF. In nucleotides, the CDR3 is TGTGCCATCAGGGCCGGGAGTGCAGAGACCCAGTACTTC.

V is TRBV5-1 and J is TRBJ2-3; possible D gene TRBD2, 6 bases. Per the germline V gene, CDR1 is SGHRS and CDR2 is YFSETQ. Trimming stripped 4 bases from V and 4 bases from J, with 13 bases between. This CDR3 contains 14 residues. The CDR3: CASSRTPGADTQYF. The CDR3 DNA is TGCGCCAGCAGCCGCACGCCGGGGGCAGATACGCAGTATTTT.

The chain joins TRBV29-1 to TRBJ1-2; D not certain. Trimming left V 4 bases short and J 4 bases short, with 7 bases between. This CDR3 has 11 amino acids. The germline CDR1 and CDR2 sequences are SQVTM and ANQGSEA. The CDR3 loop is CSVAQSYGYTF. The CDR3 bases are TGCAGCGTTGCACAGAGCTATGGCTACACCTTC.

The sample holds many counts of this clonotype. This rearrangement joins TRBV12-3 or TRBV12-4 to TRBJ1-6, with 7 bases identical to TRBD1. The junction had 11 bases not matched to a gene; V was cut back by 7 bases and J by 8 bases. This CDR3 is built from 15 residues. Here the CDR3 reads CASKTGQLDHSPLHF. In DNA, the CDR3 is TGTGCCAGCAAGACGGGACAGTTAGATCATTCACCCCTCCACTTT.

This chain uses TRBV6-5 with TRBJ1-3; no definite D call. V was shortened by 0 bases and J by 0 bases, with 6 bases between the two germline ends. The CDR3 runs to 15 residues. Germline-derived CDR1 and CDR2 are MNHEY and SVGAGI. CDR3 loop: CASSYSAFSGNTIYF. In DNA form, the CDR3 reads TGTGCCAGCAGTTACTCGGCCTTCTCTGGAAACACCATATATTTT.

This clonotype was detected many times. The rearrangement uses TRBV29-1 and TRBJ2-7, with D hard to call. CDR1 and CDR2 from the germline V gene are SQVTM and ANQGSEA. Deletions cut 4 bases from V and 0 bases from J, with 13 bases between. This CDR3 spans 14 amino acids. CDR3 sequence: CSVGSRSSSYEQYF. In DNA form, the CDR3 reads TGCAGCGTTGGCAGCAGATCAAGCTCCTACGAGCAGTACTTC.